These 28 T cell receptor beta chains were sequenced from one sample in a study of blood T cell repertoires in COVID-19. Assay used: immunoSEQ multiplex PCR; TCRdb lists only in-frame clones, some missing. This table holds 200,000 or so clones, approximately 80% found once. Sequences were obtained from peripheral blood. The receptor set was obtained from a human donor in a cohort sampled during active COVID-19.

The chain employs TRBV2 and TRBJ2-7, with 7 bases aligning to TRBD1. V lost 4 bases to trimming and J lost 3 bases; unmatched junction nucleotides: 3. CDR1 SNHLY and CDR2 FYNNEI come from the germline V gene. The CDR3 has 13 amino acids. CDR3 nucleotides: TGTGCCAGCAGTGGAACAGGGGACTACGAGCAGTACTTC. This gives the protein CASSGTGDYEQYF.

The V call is TRBV28, the J call TRBJ2-7; 7 bases are shared with TRBD1. V lost 6 bases, J lost 0 bases, and 8 bases stayed unmatched. Per the germline V gene, CDR1 is MDHEN and CDR2 is SYDVKM. CDR3 length equals 15 residues. CDR3 amino acids: CASRPGTASSYEQYF. The CDR3 coding sequence is TGTGCCAGCAGACCCGGGACAGCGAGCTCCTACGAGCAGTACTTC.

The chain joins TRBV18 to TRBJ2-7; 7 bases match TRBD1. The trim removed 1 base at V and 7 bases at J, leaving 4 bases unmatched. CDR3 length: 13 residues. In germline, CDR1 is KGHSH, CDR2 LQKENI. The CDR3: CASSPQGAREQYV. The CDR3 nucleotides read TGTGCCAGCTCACCACAGGGGGCGAGGGAGCAGTACGTC.

The chain combines TRBV7-8 with TRBJ2-3; D is possibly TRBD2 (6 bases). CDR1 and CDR2 (germline): SGHVS, FQNEAQ. This CDR3 has 16 residues. V was trimmed by 2 bases and J by 0 bases, leaving 12 bases between them. The chain's CDR3 is CASSLFSGGSTDTQYF. The CDR3 DNA reads TGTGCCAGCAGCTTATTTAGTGGAGGGAGCACAGATACGCAGTATTTT.

V gene TRBV14 combines with J gene TRBJ2-5; 9 bases are shared with TRBD1. Germline assignment: CDR1 SGHDN and CDR2 FVKESK. The CDR3 is 15 amino acids. The trim removed 2 bases at V and 5 bases at J, leaving 6 bases unmatched. In DNA form, the CDR3 reads TGTGCCAGCAGCCAAAAAGGACAGGGGAGGGAGACCCAGTACTTC. Translated: CASSQKGQGRETQYF.

The chain is built from TRBV19 and TRBJ1-1; 9 nucleotides match TRBD1. Trimming cost V 7 bases and J 5 bases; bases outside gene matches: 11. The CDR3 is made up of 15 amino acids. Germline CDR1 LNHDA, CDR2 SQIVND (reference sequence). The CDR3 nucleotides read TGTGCCAGTAACCACAGGGGGCGCGGTGGGACTGAAGCTTTCTTT. This gives the protein CASNHRGRGGTEAFF. Full variable domain (remainder filled in from reference TRBV19 and TRBJ1-1): DGGITQSPKYLFRKEGQNVTLSCEQNLNHDAMYWYRQDPGQGLRLIYYSQIVNDFQKGDIAEGYSVSREKKESFPLTVTSAQKNPTAFYLCASNHRGRGGTEAFFGQGTRLTVV.

The rearrangement joins TRBV2 to TRBJ2-7; D is ambiguous. There are 13 residues in the CDR3. Trimming removed 4 bases from V and 10 bases from J, with 17 bases in between. Per the germline V gene, CDR1 is SNHLY and CDR2 is FYNNEI. DNA of the CDR3: TGTGCCAGCAGTGCCCACTCTTCTCCGTTTCAGTACGTC. It encodes CASSAHSSPFQYV.

V usage is TRBV5-1 and J usage is TRBJ1-4; possible D gene TRBD1, 5 bases. V shed 3 bases and J shed 7 bases, with 22 bases lying between them. Germline CDR1 SGHRS, CDR2 YFSETQ. The CDR3 is made up of 17 amino acids. Written as DNA, the CDR3 is TGCGCCAGCAGCTGGGGGGTTGGGGCAGGCCTGGCTGAAAAACTGTTTTTT. Protein product: CASSWGVGAGLAEKLFF.

This chain links TRBV7-9 with TRBJ2-3; the match to TRBD1 covers 9 bases. Germline trimming cut 1 base from V and 1 base from J; bases unmatched to any gene: 3. Germline CDR1 is SEHNR and CDR2 is FQNEAQ (reference sequence). This CDR3 has 16 residues. CDR3 nucleotide sequence: TGTGCCAGCAGCTTAGACAGGGGGCTAGGCACAGATACGCAGTATTTT. Amino acids: CASSLDRGLGTDTQYF.

The chain joins TRBV6-5 to TRBJ2-5, with a possible D match to TRBD1 (6 bases). Germline values: CDR1 MNHEY, CDR2 SVGAGI. V shed 4 bases and J shed 5 bases, with 11 bases lying between them. The CDR3 loop spans 13 amino acids. The CDR3 coding sequence is TGTGCCAGCAGTTCCAGGGGTGAGGAGACCCAGTACTTC. This translates into CASSSRGEETQYF.

This chain uses TRBV6-5 with TRBJ1-5; D unresolved. The germline CDR1 and CDR2 sequences are MNHEY and SVGAGI. V lost 0 bases, J lost 2 bases, and 8 bases lay in between. The CDR3 contains 15 residues. The CDR3 coding sequence is TGTGCCAGCAGTTACTCGAGGGCAGGCAATCAGCCCCAGCATTTT. Translation: CASSYSRAGNQPQHF.

V gene TRBV6-5 combines with J gene TRBJ1-6; D unresolved. This CDR3 is 13 amino acids long. Looked up from germline, CDR1 is MNHEY and CDR2 is SVGAGI. Trimming took off 7 bases at V and 8 bases at J, with 12 bases between the two ends. The CDR3 reads CASTPMAHSPLHF. DNA of the CDR3: TGTGCCAGCACCCCGATGGCCCATTCACCCCTCCACTTT.

The gene calls are TRBV6-5 and TRBJ1-1; possible D gene TRBD1, 6 bases. Germline V gives CDR1 MNHEY, CDR2 SVGAGI. Trimming shortened V by 2 bases and J by 6 bases, and 16 bases separated the two germline ends. CDR3 length: 15 residues. This CDR3 is CASSYQPTGLAEAFF. The CDR3 DNA reads TGTGCCAGCAGTTACCAACCCACAGGGCTCGCTGAAGCTTTCTTT.

This clone was recorded only once. This chain connects TRBV4-2 to TRBJ2-1; 10 bases are a match to TRBD2. V trimming: 9 bases; J trimming: 1 base; junction bases outside the gene matches: 6. Germline CDR1 LGHNA, CDR2 YNFKEQ. The CDR3 covers 15 residues. This chain's CDR3 is CASAEAGGSYNEQFF. The CDR3 bases are TGTGCCAGTGCTGAAGCGGGGGGGTCCTACAATGAGCAGTTCTTC.

The chain joins TRBV19 to TRBJ1-1; D is unresolved. Trimming cost V 4 bases and J 1 base, with 7 bases left between them. The CDR3 extends over 13 amino acids. CDR1 is LNHDA, CDR2 SQIVND, per germline (reference sequence). As DNA, the CDR3 is TGTGCCAGTAGTAGTACAAGGAACACTGAAGCTTTCTTT. Its translation: CASSSTRNTEAFF.

The V and J genes are TRBV24-1 and TRBJ2-1; 11 nucleotides agree with TRBD1. The CDR3 runs 15 residues. The germline V gene encodes CDR1 KGHDR and CDR2 SFDVKD. V lost 7 bases, J lost 7 bases, and 8 bases stayed unmatched. CDR3 in DNA: TGTGCCACCAGAGGACAGGGGGCCGAGTGGAATGAGCAGTTCTTC. The encoded protein is CATRGQGAEWNEQFF.

The chain recombines TRBV30 with TRBJ1-4; D is unresolved. CDR3 length equals 14 residues. CDR1 GTSNPN and CDR2 SVGIG come from the germline V gene (reference sequence). Between the trimmed V and J ends, which lost 5 bases and 4 bases, there was a span of 14 bases. Written as DNA, the CDR3 is TGTGCCTGGTCCCCCCCTCTAAATAATGAAAAACTGTTTTTT. Residues: CAWSPPLNNEKLFF.

The rearrangement joins TRBV10-1 to TRBJ2-7, with a weak D call TRBD1 (5 bases). Trimming removed 7 bases from V and 1 base from J, with 17 bases in between. The CDR3 covers 15 residues. Germline V gives CDR1 WNHNN, CDR2 SYGVQD (reference sequence). The DNA for the CDR3 is TGCGCCAGCAAAATCGACAGATATGGATCCTACGAGCAGTACTTC. Its translation: CASKIDRYGSYEQYF.

CDR3 sequence reads: CASEGKESYEQYF. CDR3 DNA sequence: TGTGCCAGCGAGGGAAAGGAATCCTACGAGCAGTACTTC. The chain has TRBV2 and TRBJ2-7; TRBD2 might be the D (5 bases). Germline V gene sequence: CDR1 SNHLY, CDR2 FYNNEI. V lost 8 bases and J lost 1, with 12 bases in between. The CDR3 totals 13 residues.

The chain links TRBV29-1 to TRBJ1-1; no firm D call. This CDR3 has 15 residues. From germline, CDR1 is SQVTM and CDR2 ANQGSEA. V shed 5 bases and J shed 0 bases, with 16 bases lying between them. The CDR3 loop is CSVFKRSTVNTEAFF. As DNA, the CDR3 is TGCAGCGTTTTCAAGAGGAGCACGGTGAACACTGAAGCTTTCTTT.

The V gene is TRBV5-8, the J gene TRBJ2-4; 8 positions match TRBD1. The CDR3 runs to 14 residues. The junction had 7 bases not matched to a gene; V was cut back by 4 bases and J by 7 bases. Looked up from germline, CDR1 is SGHTS and CDR2 is YDEGEE. For the CDR3, the DNA is TGTGCCAGCAGCCAGGACAGGGTCCGGAACATTCAGTACTTC. Translating gives CASSQDRVRNIQYF.

The chain has TRBV6-1 and TRBJ1-1; a possible D gene is TRBD1 (5 bases). V lost 4 bases to trimming and J lost 0 bases, with 15 bases between them. CDR1 and CDR2 (germline): MNHNS, SASEGT. This CDR3 contains 16 residues. The DNA for the CDR3 is TGTGCCAGCAGTGTTTGGACATCTGGATTGAACACTGAAGCTTTCTTT. It specifies CASSVWTSGLNTEAFF.

The chain uses TRBV3-1 (or the pseudogene TRBV3-2) and TRBJ1-1; a weak D match, TRBD1 (5 bases). Germline CDR1 reads LGHDT; CDR2 reads YNNKEL (reference sequence). CDR3 size: 14 residues. V was clipped by 4 bases and J by 11 bases, with 20 bases between them. The CDR3 protein is CASSPPNIGPGAFF. The DNA for the CDR3 is TGTGCCAGCAGCCCCCCCAATATTGGTCCAGGGGCTTTCTTT.

In its sample, this clone was seen a few times. The J gene is TRBJ2-1, the V gene TRBV27; weak D call: TRBD1 (6 bases). Per germline, CDR1 MNHEY and CDR2 SMNVEV (reference sequence). Trimming took off 6 bases at V and 10 bases at J, with 25 bases between the two ends. This CDR3 spans 16 amino acids. The CDR3 sequence: CASSLDLQGLANEQFF. As DNA, the CDR3 is TGTGCCAGCAGCCTCGACCTACAGGGTCTGGCCAACGAGCAGTTCTTC.

The gene calls are TRBV9 and TRBJ2-5; 9 bases match TRBD2. From germline, CDR1 is SGDLS and CDR2 YYNGEE. The length of the CDR3 is 15 residues. The junction had 6 bases not matched to a gene; V was cut back by 4 bases and J by 2 bases. CDR3 DNA: TGTGCCAGCAGCTCGGGCGGGAGGGGTCAAGAGACCCAGTACTTC. Protein sequence: CASSSGGRGQETQYF.

This clone occurred once. The J gene is TRBJ1-1, the V gene TRBV6-2 or TRBV6-3; D is uncertain. Per germline, CDR1 MNHEY and CDR2 SVGEGT. This CDR3 is 12 amino acids long. V dropped 5 bases and J dropped 5 bases, with 9 bases sitting between them. Here the CDR3 reads CASSREVTEAFF. The CDR3 coding sequence is TGTGCCAGCAGTAGAGAGGTAACTGAAGCTTTCTTT.

The chain is built from TRBV5-1 and TRBJ2-7, with TRBD2 matching over 9 bases. V was clipped by 10 bases and J by 2 bases; unmatched bases: 7. Germline assignment: CDR1 SGHRS and CDR2 YFSETQ. The CDR3 has 13 amino acids. The CDR3 bases are TGCGCCCGCAAACGACTAGCGGCCTACGAGCAGTACGTC. Protein product: CARKRLAAYEQYV.

V gene TRBV5-1 combines with J gene TRBJ1-4, with D possibly being TRBD1 (6 bases). Deletions cut 4 bases from V and 8 bases from J, with 15 bases between. The CDR3 sequence is 14 residues long. Per germline, CDR1 SGHRS and CDR2 YFSETQ. In DNA, the CDR3 is TGCGCCAGCAGCGCACAGGGTGTTGGCGAAAAACTGTTTTTT. Translation gives CASSAQGVGEKLFF.